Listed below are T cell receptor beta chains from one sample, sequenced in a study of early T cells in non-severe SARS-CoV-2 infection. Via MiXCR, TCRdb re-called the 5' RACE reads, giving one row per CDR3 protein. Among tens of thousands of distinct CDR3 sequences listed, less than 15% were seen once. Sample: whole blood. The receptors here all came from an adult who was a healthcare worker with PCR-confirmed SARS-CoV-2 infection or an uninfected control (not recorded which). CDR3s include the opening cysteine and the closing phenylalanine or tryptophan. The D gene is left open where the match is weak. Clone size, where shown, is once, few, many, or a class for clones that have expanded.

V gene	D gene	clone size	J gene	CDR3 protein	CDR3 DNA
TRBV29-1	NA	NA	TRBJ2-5	CSVEDGQETQYF	TGCAGCGTTGAAGATGGCCAAGAGACCCAGTACTTC
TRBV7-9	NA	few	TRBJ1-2	CASSPEHSVQSGYTF	TGTGCCAGCAGCCCAGAGCACAGCGTTCAAAGCGGCTACACCTTC
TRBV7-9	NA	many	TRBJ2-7	CASSPVRDLDYEQYF	TGTGCCAGCAGCCCAGTCCGGGACTTAGACTACGAGCAGTACTTC
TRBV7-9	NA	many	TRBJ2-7	CASSSSDRQPFWGQYF	TGTGCCAGCAGCTCCTCTGACAGGCAGCCCTTTTGGGGGCAGTACTTC
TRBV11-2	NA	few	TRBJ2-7	CASELVGVEEQYF	TGTGCCAGTGAGTTGGTGGGGGTTGAGGAGCAGTACTTC
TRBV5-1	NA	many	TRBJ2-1	CASSVRVGGNEQFF	TGCGCCAGCAGCGTGAGGGTCGGCGGTAATGAGCAGTTCTTC
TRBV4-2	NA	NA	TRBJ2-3	CASSQGPAGSTDTQYF	TGTGCCAGCAGCCAAGGCCCCGCGGGGAGCACAGATACGCAGTATTTT
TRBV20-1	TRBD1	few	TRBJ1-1	CSASRQGWGSFTEAFF	TGCAGTGCTTCGCGACAGGGGTGGGGTTCGTTCACTGAAGCTTTCTTT
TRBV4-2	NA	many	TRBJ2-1	CASSQGGGSAYNEQFF	TGTGCCAGCAGCCAAGGGGGTGGTAGCGCCTACAATGAGCAGTTCTTC
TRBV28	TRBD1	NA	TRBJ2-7	CASSLMGQGTYEQYF	TGTGCCAGCAGTTTAATGGGACAGGGGACCTACGAGCAGTACTTC
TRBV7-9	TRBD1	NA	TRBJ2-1	CASSLGFSGQGSQSSYNEQFF	TGTGCCAGCAGCTTAGGTTTTTCTGGACAGGGGTCCCAAAGCTCCTACAATGAGCAGTTCTTC
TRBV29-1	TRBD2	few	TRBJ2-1	CSVDITGLGFSANNEQFF	TGCAGCGTTGATATAACGGGACTAGGCTTCTCCGCCAACAATGAGCAGTTCTTC
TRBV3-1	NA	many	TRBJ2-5	CASSQETQYF	TGTGCCAGCAGCCAAGAGACCCAGTACTTC
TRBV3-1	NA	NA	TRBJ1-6	CASSQEGQLPLHF	TGTGCCAGCAGCCAAGAGGGGCAGTTGCCCCTCCACTTT
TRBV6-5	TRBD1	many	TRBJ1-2	CASSKTGAGGYTF	TGTGCCAGCAGTAAGACAGGGGCGGGTGGCTACACCTTC
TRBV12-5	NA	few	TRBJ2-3	CASGLWTATDTQYF	TGTGCTAGTGGTTTATGGACTGCAACAGATACGCAGTATTTT
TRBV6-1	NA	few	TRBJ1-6	CASVWSSYNSPLHF	TGTGCCAGCGTGTGGAGCTCCTATAATTCACCCCTCCACTTT
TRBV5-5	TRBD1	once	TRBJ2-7	CASSLVRDRINEQYF	TGTGCCAGCAGCTTGGTTAGGGACAGGATAAACGAGCAGTACTTC
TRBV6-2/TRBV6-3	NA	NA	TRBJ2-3	CASSDRESDTQYF	TGTGCCAGCAGTGATCGGGAGTCAGATACGCAGTATTTT
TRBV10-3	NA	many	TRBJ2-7	CAISESLSTPTRQYF	TGTGCCATCAGTGAGTCCCTCAGCACACCTACGAGGCAGTACTTC
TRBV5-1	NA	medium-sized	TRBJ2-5	CASRPGLPGETQYF	TGCGCCAGCCGCCCCGGCCTACCCGGGGAGACCCAGTACTTC
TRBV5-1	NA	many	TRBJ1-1	CASSTQSHSEAFF	TGCGCCAGCAGCACACAGTCCCATTCTGAAGCTTTCTTT
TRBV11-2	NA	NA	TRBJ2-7	CASSLAGNDEQYF	TGTGCCAGCAGCTTAGCGGGGAATGACGAGCAGTACTTC
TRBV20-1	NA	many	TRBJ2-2	CSAKLAENTGELFF	TGCAGTGCTAAACTAGCAGAGAACACCGGGGAGCTGTTTTTT
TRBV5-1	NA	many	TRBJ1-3	CASSPHGPGLGNTIYF	TGCGCCAGCAGCCCACATGGCCCGGGGTTAGGAAACACCATATATTTT
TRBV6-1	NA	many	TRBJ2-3	CASSEFGGRGTDTQYF	TGTGCCAGCAGTGAATTTGGAGGGCGCGGCACAGATACGCAGTATTTT
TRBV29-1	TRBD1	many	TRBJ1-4	CSVEGYRGHEKLFF	TGCAGCGTTGAAGGATACAGGGGGCATGAAAAACTGTTTTTT
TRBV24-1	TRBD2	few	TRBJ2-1	CATSGTSGAPGGYNEQFF	TGTGCCACCTCCGGGACTAGCGGGGCCCCTGGGGGGTACAATGAGCAGTTCTTC
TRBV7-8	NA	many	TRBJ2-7	CASSLGGGIPYEQYF	TGTGCCAGCAGCTTAGGAGGGGGTATCCCCTACGAGCAGTACTTC
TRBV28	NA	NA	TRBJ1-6	CASSSSGSPLHF	TGTGCCAGCAGTTCCTCGGGTTCACCCCTCCACTTT
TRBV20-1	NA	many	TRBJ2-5	CSVPSSGKTQYF	TGCAGTGTCCCGAGCTCCGGGAAGACCCAGTACTTC
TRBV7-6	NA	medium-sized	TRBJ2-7	CASSSGPNYEQYF	TGTGCCAGCAGCTCAGGACCGAACTACGAGCAGTACTTC
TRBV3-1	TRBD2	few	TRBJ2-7	CASSQPAGLGTPIEQYF	TGTGCCAGCAGCCAACCCGCAGGACTAGGGACTCCCATCGAGCAGTACTTC
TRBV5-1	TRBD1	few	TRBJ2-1	CASSLGQGARLGNEQFF	TGCGCCAGCAGCCTAGGACAGGGGGCCCGGTTGGGTAATGAGCAGTTCTTC
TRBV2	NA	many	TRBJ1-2	CASSEERGGSYGYTF	TGTGCCAGCAGTGAAGAGCGCGGAGGTAGCTATGGCTACACCTTC
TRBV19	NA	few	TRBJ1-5	CASSISLGQTNNQPQHF	TGTGCCAGTAGTATATCCCTTGGGCAGACCAACAATCAGCCCCAGCATTTT
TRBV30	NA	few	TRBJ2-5	CAWSVRTKETQYF	TGTGCCTGGAGTGTGAGGACTAAAGAGACCCAGTACTTC
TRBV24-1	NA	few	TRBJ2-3	CATSDSRGEADTQYF	TGTGCCACCAGTGATTCCAGGGGGGAGGCAGATACGCAGTATTTT
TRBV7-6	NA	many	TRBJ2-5	CASSSTGTQETQYF	TGTGCCAGCAGCTCCACCGGGACCCAAGAGACCCAGTACTTC
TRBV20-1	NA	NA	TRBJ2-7	CSARPPGKDEQYF	TGCAGTGCTAGACCTCCAGGGAAAGACGAGCAGTACTTC
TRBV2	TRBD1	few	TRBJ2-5	CASSVSSAGGAQYF	TGTGCCAGCAGTGTATCATCGGCAGGGGGTGCCCAGTACTTC
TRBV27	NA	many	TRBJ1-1	CASRSGMNTEAFF	TGTGCCAGCAGGAGTGGGATGAACACTGAAGCTTTCTTT
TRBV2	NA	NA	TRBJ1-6	CASRGWNSPLHF	TGTGCCAGCAGAGGGTGGAATTCACCCCTCCACTTT
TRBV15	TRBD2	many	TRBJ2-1	CATSRDRIIGTSPPEQFF	TGTGCCACCAGCAGAGACCGAATAATCGGGACTAGTCCCCCTGAGCAGTTCTTC
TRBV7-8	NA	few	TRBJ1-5	CASSLLTNSNQPQHF	TGTGCCAGCAGCTTACTCACAAATAGCAATCAGCCCCAGCATTTT
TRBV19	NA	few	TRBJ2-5	CASLKTDLQETQYF	TGTGCCAGCCTGAAGACAGACCTACAAGAGACCCAGTACTTC
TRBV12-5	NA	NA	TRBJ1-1	CASALVRARTEAFF	TGTGCTAGTGCACTGGTGCGAGCACGCACTGAAGCTTTCTTT
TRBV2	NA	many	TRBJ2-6	CASSRLSGANVLTF	TGTGCCAGCAGTCGGCTCTCTGGGGCCAACGTCCTGACTTTC
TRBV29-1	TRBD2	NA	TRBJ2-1	CSVSLALWNEQFF	TGCAGCGTTTCACTAGCGCTATGGAATGAGCAGTTCTTC
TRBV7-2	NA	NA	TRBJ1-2	CASSSYRGGGQNYGYTF	TGTGCCAGCAGCTCTTATAGAGGCGGGGGGCAGAACTATGGCTACACCTTC
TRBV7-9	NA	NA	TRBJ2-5	CASSSRTGVQETQYF	TGTGCCAGCAGCTCGAGAACAGGCGTACAAGAGACCCAGTACTTC
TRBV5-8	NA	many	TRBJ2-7	CASSTWSTHEQYF	TGTGCCAGCAGCACCTGGAGCACTCACGAGCAGTACTTC